The clone carrying this T cell receptor (beta chain) has just a few counts. This entry comes from a study of cytomegalovirus exposure and HLA in healthy donors. With 60 Vbeta and 13 Jbeta primers, the PCR was carried out. Generated by immunoSEQ multiplex PCR, the TCRdb table keeps only in-frame clones and is missing some. The sample has 180,000 or so clones; roughly 8.7% are singletons. Source material: PBMCs. The TCR sequence derives from a woman in her twenties or thirties in good health and CMV-seropositive.

The CDR3 region has the DNA TGTGCCAGTAGTATCCCGGGGGCTGAAGCTTTCTTT. Translating gives CASSIPGAEAFF. V is TRBV19 and J is TRBJ1-1; possibly TRBD1 for D (5 bases). There are 12 residues in the CDR3. Germline lookup yields CDR1 LNHDA and CDR2 SQIVND (reference sequence). V lost 3 bases and J 6 bases, leaving 8 bases between the germline ends.